The 17 T cell receptor beta chains reported below all come from one sample, sequenced in a study of shared clonotypes between healthy human individuals. TCRdb's copy holds only in-frame clones and misses some; the assay was immunoSEQ multiplex PCR. The table includes roughly 2.6 million clones, 85% to 95% detected once. Input material: naive CD4+ T cells sorted from blood. The subset: CD45RA+ positively selected. These receptor sequences come from a man younger than 30 in good health.

The chain employs TRBV5-5 and TRBJ1-6, with D uncertain. Germline values: CDR1 SGHKS, CDR2 YYEKEE (reference sequence). This CDR3 region has 16 residues. V shed 1 base and J shed 7 bases, with 15 bases lying between them. The CDR3 reads CASSLSGFRTNSPLHF. CDR3 nucleotide sequence: TGTGCCAGCAGCTTGTCCGGGTTCCGAACCAATTCACCCCTCCACTTT.

DNA of the CDR3: TGTGCCAGCAGTTATAACAGGGGGCTATCTGGAAACACCATATATTTT. Translated, it gives CASSYNRGLSGNTIYF. This chain joins TRBV28 and TRBJ1-3; 9 bases are shared with TRBD1. The junction had 5 bases not matched to a gene; V was cut back by 4 bases and J by 1 base. The CDR3 is 16 amino acids. Germline loops: CDR1 MDHEN, CDR2 SYDVKM.

This chain joins TRBV5-4 and TRBJ2-7; unclear D gene. This CDR3 is built from 15 residues. The germline CDR1 and CDR2 sequences are SGHNT and YYREEE (reference sequence). The ends were cut back, 1 base at V and 0 bases at J, with 11 bases in the middle. CDR3 sequence (DNA): TGTGCCAGCAGCTTGATAGGCTCCACCTCCTACGAGCAGTACTTC. This translates into CASSLIGSTSYEQYF.

The chain employs TRBV19 and TRBJ1-5; a possible D gene is TRBD1 (5 bases). This CDR3 is built from 14 residues. Per germline, CDR1 LNHDA and CDR2 SQIVND (reference sequence). V lost 7 bases to trimming and J lost 0 bases, with 10 bases between them. CDR3 residues: CASKGDYSNQPQHF. CDR3 nucleotide sequence: TGTGCCAGTAAAGGGGATTATAGCAATCAGCCCCAGCATTTT.

The chain combines TRBV5-1 with TRBJ2-5; TRBD1 agrees at 7 bases. The V gene's germline CDR1 is SGHRS and CDR2 YFSETQ. With 0 bases clipped from V and 5 bases from J, the junction kept 4 bases outside the gene matches. The length of the CDR3 is 14 residues. The CDR3 loop reads CASSLEGAVETQYF. The CDR3 region has the DNA TGCGCCAGCAGCTTGGAGGGGGCGGTCGAGACCCAGTACTTC.

V is TRBV6-5 and J is TRBJ2-1; 8 bases line up with TRBD1. The germline gives CDR1 MNHEY, CDR2 SVGAGI. The junction had 6 bases not matched to a gene; V was cut back by 5 bases and J by 6 bases. The length of the CDR3 is 14 residues. CDR3: CASSDRDRSNEQFF. CDR3 coding DNA: TGTGCCAGCAGTGACCGGGACAGGTCCAATGAGCAGTTCTTC.

The chain joins TRBV5-1 to TRBJ2-1, with TRBD2 matching over 8 bases. After removal of 1 base from V and 8 bases from J, the junction contained 11 bases not matched to a gene. Germline loops: CDR1 SGHRS, CDR2 YFSETQ. The CDR3 contains 16 residues. The DNA of the CDR3 is TGCGCCAGCAGCTTGAATCCAGCGGGAGTCCGCGATGAGCAGTTCTTC. This gives the protein CASSLNPAGVRDEQFF.

V is TRBV13 and J is TRBJ2-7; 7 bases fit TRBD1. The CDR3 consists of 19 residues. Germline values: CDR1 PRHDT, CDR2 FYEKMQ (reference sequence). The junction had 21 bases not matched to a gene; V was cut back by 5 bases and J by 2 bases. CDR3 nucleotide sequence: TGTGCCAGCAGCCACCGACAGGGATCCCCCGGGCTGGGTGCCTACGAGCAGTACTTC. Translation gives CASSHRQGSPGLGAYEQYF.

The CDR3 nucleotides are TGTGCCAGCCGAGGAACTAGCGGGAGGTACGAGCAGTACTTC. It encodes CASRGTSGRYEQYF. This rearrangement joins TRBV27 to TRBJ2-7; 12 bases line up with TRBD2. This CDR3 has 14 amino acids. Germline trimming cut 8 bases from V and 4 bases from J; bases unmatched to any gene: 6. Per germline, CDR1 MNHEY and CDR2 SMNVEV (reference sequence).

This clone appeared a single time. This chain uses TRBV28 with TRBJ1-4; 9 bases line up with TRBD1. In germline, CDR1 is MDHEN, CDR2 SYDVKM. The CDR3 runs 15 residues. V lost 6 bases to trimming and J lost 7 bases; unmatched junction nucleotides: 9. CDR3 in amino acids: CASRYTGGGSEKLFF. The CDR3, as DNA: TGTGCCAGCAGATATACAGGGGGCGGGAGTGAAAAACTGTTTTTT.

V usage is TRBV6-5 and J usage is TRBJ2-5; 7 bases line up with TRBD2. The junction had 2 bases not matched to a gene; V was cut back by 7 bases and J by 0 bases. The length of the CDR3 is 13 residues. The germline gives CDR1 MNHEY, CDR2 SVGAGI. The CDR3 DNA follows: TGTGCCAGCAAAAGCGGGAACCAAGAGACCCAGTACTTC. This translates into CASKSGNQETQYF.

The chain recombines TRBV2 with TRBJ2-1; 14 positions match TRBD2. V lost 6 bases, J lost 14 bases, and 6 bases stayed unmatched. Germline CDR1 and CDR2: SNHLY and FYNNEI. The CDR3 is made up of 13 amino acids. In DNA, the CDR3 is TGTGCCAGCAGCGGACTAGCGGGAGGAAAAGAGTTCTTC. Protein: CASSGLAGGKEFF.

A word on this clone: A much larger clone lies one base from this, so it may be a read error. The V gene is TRBV11-2, the J gene TRBJ2-6, with D uncertain. The germline V gene encodes CDR1 SGHAT and CDR2 FQNNGV. The length of the CDR3 is 13 residues. V dropped 6 bases and J dropped 0 bases, with 3 bases sitting between them. The CDR3 DNA reads TGTGCCAGCAGGTACTCTGGGGCCAACGTCCTGACTTTC. It specifies CASRYSGANVLTF.

V usage is TRBV30 and J usage is TRBJ2-2, with 11 bases lining up with TRBD2. J was trimmed by 6 bases and V by 0 bases; bases with no gene match: 0. Germline loops: CDR1 GTSNPN, CDR2 SVGIG (reference sequence). The CDR3 consists of 14 residues. CDR3 amino acids: CAWSVLAGAGELFF. CDR3 nucleotide sequence: TGTGCCTGGAGTGTACTAGCGGGAGCCGGGGAGCTGTTTTTT.

The chain links TRBV28 to TRBJ1-2; 9 bases are a match to TRBD1. The CDR3 is 16 residues long. Losses at the gene ends were 5 bases for V and 2 bases for J; bases not matched to a gene: 9. Germline-derived CDR1 and CDR2 are MDHEN and SYDVKM. The DNA for the CDR3 is TGTGCCAGCAGTACCTACTCGGGACAGGGAAACTATGGCTACACCTTC. This encodes CASSTYSGQGNYGYTF.

The rearrangement links TRBV19 to TRBJ1-6; D is undetermined. The CDR3 runs to 14 residues. Trimming stripped 6 bases from V and 7 bases from J, with 13 bases between. From germline, CDR1 is LNHDA and CDR2 SQIVND (reference sequence). This CDR3 is CASRVPHENSPLHF. The CDR3 nucleotides read TGTGCCAGTAGGGTACCCCACGAAAATTCACCCCTCCACTTT.

The chain links TRBV7-9 to TRBJ2-7, with D hard to call. In germline, CDR1 is SEHNR, CDR2 FQNEAQ (reference sequence). This CDR3 comprises 12 residues. Trimming stripped 2 bases from V and 2 bases from J, with 4 bases between. The CDR3 sequence: CASSLIPYEQYF. The CDR3 nucleotides are TGTGCCAGCAGCTTAATTCCCTACGAGCAGTACTTC.